The present TCR beta chain was sequenced within a study of regulatory T cells in long-lasting Graves disease. Study-wide background: Persistence in Graves' disease required over 5 years of antithyroid drugs plus positive TSH receptor antibodies.

Time point described: persistent/refractory GD, antithyroid drugs over 5 years with positive TRAb. PBMC-derived RNA was used for the TCR library. Clinicians diagnosed Graves' disease using American Thyroid Association guidelines. As collected, the peripheral blood samples measured about 9.6 milliliters each and went into EDTA tubes. In regard to this clonotype: What it binds is not known.

Per germline, CDR1 MNHNS and CDR2 SASEGT. Trimming removed 8 bases from V and 5 bases from J, with 26 bases in between. The CDR3 covers 17 residues. To make TCR beta libraries, researchers used iRepertoire HTBI primers and Arm-PCR of CDR3 regions. TCRdb used MiXCR to reprocess the multiplex PCR reads, holding one entry per CDR3 protein. The sample has more than 650,000 distinct CDR3 sequences, about 30% seen once; the top ten hold 35% to 55%. General observations from the study: TRBV28, TRBJ1-2 and TRBJ2-5 were favored in persistent disease.

This rearrangement joins TRBV6-1 to TRBJ2-3; unclear D gene. The sample was peripheral blood mononuclear cells (PBMCs), taken when the disease was refractory, from a patient treated with antithyroid drugs. The source is a female donor with Graves disease. This chain's CDR3 is CASAHLPQTPVGDTQYF. CDR3 nucleotide sequence: TGTGCCAGCGCCCACTTACCGCAGACTCCGGTAGGAGATACGCAGTATTTT.